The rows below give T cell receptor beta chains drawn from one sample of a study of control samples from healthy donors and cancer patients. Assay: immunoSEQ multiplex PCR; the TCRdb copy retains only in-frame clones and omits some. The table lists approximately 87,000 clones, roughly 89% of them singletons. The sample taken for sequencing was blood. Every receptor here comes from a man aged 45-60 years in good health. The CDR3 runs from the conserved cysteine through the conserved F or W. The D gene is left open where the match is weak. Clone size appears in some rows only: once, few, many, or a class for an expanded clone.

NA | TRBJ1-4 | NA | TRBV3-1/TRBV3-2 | TGTGCCAGCAGCCCCCTGGGGGGAAATGAAAAACTGTTTTTT | CASSPLGGNEKLFF
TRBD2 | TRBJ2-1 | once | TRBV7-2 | TGTGCCAGCAGCTTCAGCGGGGGCAGCTCCTACAATGAGCAGTTCTTC | CASSFSGGSSYNEQFF
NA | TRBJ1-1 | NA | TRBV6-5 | TGTGCCAGCAACCCGACAGTGAACACTGAAGCTTTCTTT | CASNPTVNTEAFF
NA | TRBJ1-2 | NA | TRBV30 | TGTGCCTACCTTAGTGACTATGGCTACACCTTC | CAYLSDYGYTF
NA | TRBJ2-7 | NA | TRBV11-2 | TGTGCCAGCAGCTTGGGTCAGGGGAGCGCCTACGAGCAGTACTTC | CASSLGQGSAYEQYF
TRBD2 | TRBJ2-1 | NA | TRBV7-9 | TGTGCCAGCAGCTTAGGGCGACTAGCGGGGGGGCCGTCCTACAATGAGCAGTTCTTC | CASSLGRLAGGPSYNEQFF
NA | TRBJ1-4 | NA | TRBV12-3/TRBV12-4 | TGTGCCAGCAGTCTCTCAGGGGCTGAAAAACTGTTTTTT | CASSLSGAEKLFF
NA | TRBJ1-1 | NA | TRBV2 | TGTGCCAGCAGCACAGACATGAACACTGAAGCTTTCTTT | CASSTDMNTEAFF
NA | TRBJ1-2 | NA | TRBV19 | TGTGCCAGCTTTACAGCTAACTATGGCTACACCTTC | CASFTANYGYTF
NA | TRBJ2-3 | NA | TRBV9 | TGTGCCAGCAGCGTAAGTGCCCAAGGGGTCCTCACAGATACGCAGTATTTT | CASSVSAQGVLTDTQYF
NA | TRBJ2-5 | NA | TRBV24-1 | TGTGCCACCAGTGATCGGAGGGTGGTACAAGAGACCCAGTACTTC | CATSDRRVVQETQYF
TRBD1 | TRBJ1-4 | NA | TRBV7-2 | TGTGCCAGCAGCTCAAGGGGGCTCACTAATGAAAAACTGTTTTTT | CASSSRGLTNEKLFF
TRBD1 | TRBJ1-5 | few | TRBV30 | TGTGCCTGGGGACAGGGGCATCAGCCCCAGCATTTT | CAWGQGHQPQHF
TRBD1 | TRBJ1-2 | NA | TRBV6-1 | TGTGCCAGCAGTGAGAGGACAGGGAGAGGAGATGGCTACACCTTC | CASSERTGRGDGYTF
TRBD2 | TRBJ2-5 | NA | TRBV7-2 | TGTGCCAGCAGCTTACGACCGGGACTAGCGGGGGTGGTGACCCAGTACTTC | CASSLRPGLAGVVTQYF
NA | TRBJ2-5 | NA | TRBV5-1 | TGCGCCAGCAGCTTGGGACAGGAGCAGGAGACCCAGTACTTC | CASSLGQEQETQYF
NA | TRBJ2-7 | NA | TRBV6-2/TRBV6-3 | TGTGCCAGCAGTTACACATACGAGCAGTACTTC | CASSYTYEQYF
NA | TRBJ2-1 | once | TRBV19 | TGTGCCAGTAGTATGAGGGGCAGCAATGAGCAGTTCTTC | CASSMRGSNEQFF
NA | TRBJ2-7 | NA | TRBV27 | TGTGCCAGCACCTCAGGGGGAGGCTACGAGCAGTACTTC | CASTSGGGYEQYF
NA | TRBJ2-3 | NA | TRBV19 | TGTGCCAGTACTAGCACAGATACGCAGTATTTT | CASTSTDTQYF